The clone carrying this T cell receptor beta chain was seen repeatedly, ten times or more. The data belong to a study of neurological immune-mediated disorders. V lost 3 bases and J lost 1, with 10 bases in between. Germline V CDR1 and CDR2: SGHRS, YFSETQ. The CDR3 is 14 amino acids. TCRdb passed the 5' RACE reads through MiXCR, listing each CDR3 protein once. This sample has 65,000 to 90,000 distinct CDR3 sequences, with 3.2% found just once. V gene TRBV5-1 combines with J gene TRBJ1-1; TRBD1 is a possible D gene (5 bases). The clonotype was recovered from a woman between 45 and 65 years old with multiple sclerosis. Specimen: PBMCs. The CDR3 bases are TGCGCCAGCAGCTCACAGGCAACGAACACTGAAGCTTTCTTT. Residues: CASSSQATNTEAFF.